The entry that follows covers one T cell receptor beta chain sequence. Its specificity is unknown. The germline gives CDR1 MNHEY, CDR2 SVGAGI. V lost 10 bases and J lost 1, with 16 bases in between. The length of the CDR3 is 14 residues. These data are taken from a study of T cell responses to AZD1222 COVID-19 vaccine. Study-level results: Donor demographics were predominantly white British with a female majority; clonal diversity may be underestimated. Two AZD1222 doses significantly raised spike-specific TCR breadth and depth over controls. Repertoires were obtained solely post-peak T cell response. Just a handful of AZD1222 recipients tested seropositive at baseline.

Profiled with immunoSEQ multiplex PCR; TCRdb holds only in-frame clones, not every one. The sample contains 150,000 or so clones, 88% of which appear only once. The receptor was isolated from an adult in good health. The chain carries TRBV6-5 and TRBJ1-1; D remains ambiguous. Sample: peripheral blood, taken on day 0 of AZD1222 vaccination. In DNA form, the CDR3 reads TGTGCCACGTCGAAAGGACGGCGGAACACTGAAGCTTTCTTT. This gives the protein CATSKGRRNTEAFF.